The 19 T cell receptor beta chains given below trace back to one sample, sequenced in a study of metastatic and nonmetastatic thyroid tumors. Each patient came to thyroid surgery without any prior treatment (of any kind). Through MiXCR, TCRdb re-clonotyped the PCR reads. The profile shows under 45,000 clones, 25% to 30% of them singletons. Sequenced input: blood. The receptors come from a male donor with papillary thyroid cancer or a benign thyroid nodule (not recorded which). Some clones in this sample may be carry-over from other donors' samples.

This clone was counted many times. This chain joins TRBV5-1 and TRBJ2-3; D possibly uses TRBD1 or TRBD2 (7 bases each). Germline CDR1 reads SGHRS; CDR2 reads YFSETQ. V was shortened by 2 bases and J by 1 base, with 17 bases between the two germline ends. The CDR3 runs to 17 residues. The CDR3 nucleotides are TGCGCCAGCAGCTTAGGGCCGGCAGGGGGGGGCACAGATACGCAGTATTTT. Translated: CASSLGPAGGGTDTQYF.

By share, this clone ranks as medium-sized. This chain links TRBV2 with TRBJ2-1; 13 bases line up with TRBD2. V lost 4 bases to trimming and J lost 8 bases; unmatched junction nucleotides: 5. The CDR3 contains 15 residues. From germline, CDR1 is SNHLY and CDR2 FYNNEI. The CDR3 protein is CASSGTSGRFDEQFF. CDR3 coding DNA: TGTGCCAGCAGTGGGACTAGCGGGAGATTCGATGAGCAGTTCTTC.

This clone was observed a handful of times. The rearrangement joins TRBV2 to TRBJ1-1, with unresolved D. The CDR3 totals 13 residues. CDR1 and CDR2 from the germline V gene are SNHLY and FYNNEI. Trimming stripped 4 bases from V and 8 bases from J, with 14 bases between. The CDR3 protein is CASSVIVVAEAFF. The CDR3 region has the DNA TGTGCCAGCAGTGTTATTGTGGTCGCGGAAGCTTTCTTT.

On this clone: The junction does not match germline at one end; this may be a read error. The V and J genes are TRBV11-2 and TRBJ2-2; maybe TRBD2 (6 bases). This CDR3 is built from 15 residues. Looked up from germline, CDR1 is SGHAT and CDR2 is FQNNGV. CDR3 region: CASRFEGRDGGELCF. The CDR3 DNA follows: TGTGCCAGCAGGTTTGAGGGGCGGGACGGCGGGGAGCTGTGTTTT.

The chain couples TRBV5-1 to TRBJ2-1; no clear D. CDR1 is SGHRS, CDR2 YFSETQ, per germline. Deletions cut 1 base from V and 7 bases from J, with 9 bases between. The CDR3 extends over 13 amino acids. CDR3 nucleotide sequence: TGCGCCAGCAGCTTGTGGATGGGGAATGAGCAGTTCTTC. It codes for CASSLWMGNEQFF.

The J gene is TRBJ1-2, the V gene TRBV13; 10 bases line up with TRBD1. The length of the CDR3 is 16 residues. The trim removed 5 bases at V and 1 base at J, leaving 7 bases unmatched. CDR1 and CDR2 (germline): PRHDT, FYEKMQ (reference sequence). CDR3 in DNA: TGTGCCAGCAGCCCCCGGGGGGACAGGGGTAACTATGGCTACACCTTC. Amino acids: CASSPRGDRGNYGYTF.

This clone was seen only a few times. V and J are TRBV7-3 and TRBJ2-1; D is possibly TRBD1 (6 bases). Germline V CDR1 and CDR2: SGHTA, FQGTGA. V lost 3 bases and J lost 11, with 23 bases in between. The CDR3 spans 16 residues. DNA of the CDR3: TGTGCCAGCAGCTTGACGGGACAAGGGATGGACAAAAAGCAGTTCTTC. Its translation is CASSLTGQGMDKKQFF.

The CDR3 is CSATGSGTEAFF. CDR3 bases: TGCAGTGCTACAGGGAGTGGGACTGAAGCTTTCTTT. The V call is TRBV20-1, the J call TRBJ1-1; possibly TRBD1 for D (5 bases). The CDR3 has 12 residues. The V end lost 4 bases, the J end lost 5 bases, and 11 bases lay between the germline ends. Germline-derived CDR1 and CDR2 are DFQATT and SNEGSKA (reference sequence).

The sample holds a few counts of this clone. The chain couples TRBV6-1 to TRBJ2-3, with 9 bases fitting TRBD1. This CDR3 is built from 14 residues. Germline CDR1 is MNHNS and CDR2 is SASEGT. Trimming at V came to 6 bases and at J to 1 base, leaving 2 bases not matched to a gene. CDR3 nucleotide sequence: TGTGCCAGCAGGCGGACAGGGGGCACAGATACGCAGTATTTT. Translated: CASRRTGGTDTQYF.

Concerning this clone: Its ends do not fully match the called genes, so a read error is possible. The V gene is TRBV4-1, the J gene TRBJ2-7; D not certain. Germline loops: CDR1 MGHRA, CDR2 YSYEKL. The CDR3 extends over 14 amino acids. The CDR3 nucleotides read TGCGCCAGCTGCCAAGCTATGGCCCCAGAGACCCCGTACTTC. It codes for CASCQAMAPETPYF.

In this sample, this clone turned up once. The chain is built from TRBV3-1 and TRBJ1-2; D remains ambiguous. The CDR3 is 13 amino acids. Germline CDR1 and CDR2: LGHDT and YNNKEL (reference sequence). V lost 2 bases and J 7 bases, leaving 11 bases between the germline ends. In DNA form, the CDR3 reads TGTGCCAGCAGCCAATTGGATATAAGTGGCTACACCTTC. Its translation: CASSQLDISGYTF.

By sample fraction, this clone is medium-sized. CDR3 DNA sequence: TGCGCCAGCAGCCATCAGGGGCCCGGGGAGCTGTTTTTT. Amino acids: CASSHQGPGELFF. V and J are TRBV5-1 and TRBJ2-2, with a tentative D call TRBD1 (6 bases). Germline CDR1 is SGHRS and CDR2 is YFSETQ. Deletions cut 4 bases from V and 6 bases from J, with 10 bases between. The CDR3 is 13 amino acids.

The V and J genes are TRBV28 and TRBJ2-2; no reliable D call. Germline values: CDR1 MDHEN, CDR2 SYDVKM. The CDR3 contains 17 residues. V dropped 6 bases and J dropped 2 bases, with 19 bases sitting between them. The CDR3 is CASRSTPRQSNTGELFF. The CDR3 bases are TGTGCCAGCAGATCAACCCCTAGGCAGAGTAACACCGGGGAGCTGTTTTTT.

The V call is TRBV25-1, the J call TRBJ1-5, with 12 bases fitting TRBD1. The germline V gene encodes CDR1 MGHDK and CDR2 SYGVNS. This CDR3 contains 20 residues. After removal of 6 bases from V and 2 bases from J, the junction contained 17 bases not matched to a gene. Here the CDR3 DNA reads TGTGCCAGCAGCAAAGGGACAGGGGGCGGGATCGATCTCGGCAATCAGCCCCAGCATTTT. Translated, it gives CASSKGTGGGIDLGNQPQHF.

In its sample, this clone was seen many times. The chain joins TRBV20-1 to TRBJ2-1; D unclear. V lost 1 base, J lost 1 base, and 5 bases lay in between. This CDR3 has 13 residues. Per the germline V gene, CDR1 is DFQATT and CDR2 is SNEGSKA (reference sequence). The CDR3 loop reads CSARVGSYNEQFF. In nucleotides, the CDR3 is TGCAGTGCTAGAGTGGGATCCTACAATGAGCAGTTCTTC.

V gene TRBV11-1 combines with J gene TRBJ2-7; D is unresolved. Looked up from germline, CDR1 is SGHAT and CDR2 is FQDESV (reference sequence). The V and J ends lost 4 bases and 5 bases respectively, with 21 bases between them. The CDR3 is made up of 16 amino acids. The CDR3: CASSWRTLPVDHEQYF. CDR3 DNA sequence: TGTGCCAGCAGCTGGAGAACCTTGCCGGTAGACCACGAGCAGTACTTC.

The gene calls are TRBV6-4 and TRBJ2-7, with 10 nucleotides matching TRBD1. CDR3 length: 12 residues. The germline V gene has CDR1 MRHNA and CDR2 SNTAGT. V trimming: 4 bases; J trimming: 6 bases; junction bases outside the gene matches: 0. The CDR3 nucleotides are TGTGCCAGCAGTGGACAGGGGGCCGAGCAGTACTTC. Amino acids: CASSGQGAEQYF.

The chain joins TRBV3-1 to TRBJ2-7; perhaps TRBD2 as D (6 bases). Germline V CDR1 and CDR2: LGHDT, YNNKEL (reference sequence). The V gene lost 3 bases and the J gene lost 3 bases, with 12 bases spanning the gap. The CDR3 totals 14 residues. This CDR3 reads CASSQGRRDYEQYF. CDR3 nucleotide sequence: TGTGCCAGCAGCCAGGGCAGGCGGGACTACGAGCAGTACTTC.

This clone was counted many times. The rearrangement joins TRBV10-3 to TRBJ1-1; D not resolved. Germline assignment: CDR1 ENHRY and CDR2 SYGVKD. Trimming removed 4 bases at V and 1 base at J, with 7 bases between. CDR3 size: 13 residues. CDR3 bases: TGTGCCATCAGTGGTGCAGGGAACACTGAAGCTTTCTTT. Protein product: CAISGAGNTEAFF.